The rows below give T cell receptor beta chains drawn from one sample of a study of shared T cell receptors in the human thymus. The method was immunoSEQ multiplex PCR; TCRdb's version includes in-frame clones alone and lacks a portion of them. This sample has over 450,000 clones, with around 78% found just once. These records were also assigned to another study, of human thymus T cells.

Sequenced input: thymocytes. These receptors were taken from a boy younger than two with a congenital heart defect. CDR3s include the opening cysteine and the closing phenylalanine or tryptophan. A D gene is named only where the DNA matches it firmly. Size is omitted from some rows. Given values are once, few, many or a class for expanded clones.

-	TRBJ2-2	few	TRBV4-1	CASSQDFRPNTGELFF	TGCGCCAGCAGCCAAGATTTCAGGCCGAACACCGGGGAGCTGTTTTTT
TRBD2	TRBJ2-5	-	TRBV15	CATSRDGLAGGDQETQYF	TGTGCCACCAGCAGAGATGGGCTAGCGGGAGGTGACCAAGAGACCCAGTACTTC
TRBD2	TRBJ2-7	-	TRBV27	CASSLLLAGECEQYF	TGTGCCAGCAGTTTGTTACTAGCGGGAGAATGCGAGCAGTACTTC
TRBD1	TRBJ2-7	-	TRBV18	CASSPTGDSYEQYF	TGTGCCAGCTCACCTACCGGGGACAGCTACGAGCAGTACTTC
TRBD1	TRBJ2-7	few	TRBV5-1	CASSPGTAYEQYF	TGCGCCAGCAGCCCCGGGACAGCCTACGAGCAGTACTTC
TRBD1	TRBJ1-4	-	TRBV11-1	CASRTPGQGGEKLFF	TGTGCCAGCAGAACCCCCGGACAGGGGGGGGAAAAACTGTTTTTT
-	TRBJ2-2	-	TRBV6-6	CASTQISQNTGELSF	TGTGCCAGCACACAGATCTCCCAGAACACCGGGGAGCTGTCTTTT
TRBD1	TRBJ2-7	-	TRBV4-3	CASSQAWDSSYEQYF	TGCGCCAGCAGCCAAGCCTGGGACAGCTCCTACGAGCAGTACTTC
TRBD2	TRBJ2-5	-	TRBV19	CASSSSGGRKTQYF	TGTGCCAGTAGTTCCTCGGGCGGGAGAAAGACCCAGTACTTC
TRBD2	TRBJ2-1	-	TRBV10-2	CASSGTPTGLAGPLNEQFF	TGCGCCAGCAGTGGCACCCCTACCGGGCTAGCGGGACCCCTCAATGAGCAGTTCTTC
-	TRBJ2-7	-	TRBV7-2	CASSLGQGLLHEQYF	TGTGCCAGCAGCTTAGGCCAGGGTCTTTTGCACGAGCAGTACTTC
-	TRBJ2-2	-	TRBV4-3	CASSQGRGGLAPTGELFF	TGCGCCAGCAGCCAAGGACGAGGAGGGCTAGCCCCCACCGGGGAGCTGTTTTTT
-	TRBJ2-1	-	TRBV13	CASSSVFGNNEQFF	TGTGCCAGCAGTTCCGTATTTGGCAACAATGAGCAGTTCTTC
TRBD1	TRBJ1-5	-	TRBV5-3	CARSPGTGNQPQHF	TGTGCCAGAAGCCCCGGGACAGGGAATCAGCCCCAGCATTTT
TRBD1	TRBJ2-5	-	TRBV6-5	CASRGQESPLETQYF	TGTGCCAGCAGGGGACAGGAATCCCCATTAGAGACCCAGTACTTC
-	TRBJ2-7	-	TRBV4-3	CASSRKPGATYEQYF	TGCGCCAGCAGCCGAAAACCGGGAGCAACCTACGAGCAGTACTTC
-	TRBJ1-1	-	TRBV7-9	CASSGQGAMNTEAFF	TGTGCCAGCAGCGGCCAGGGTGCGATGAACACTGAAGCTTTCTTT
-	TRBJ2-5	-	TRBV14	CASSHIKVEGLETQYF	TGTGCCAGCAGCCATATCAAGGTGGAGGGGTTGGAGACCCAGTACTTC
TRBD1	TRBJ1-2	-	TRBV9	CASSATPPRQGRIYGYTF	TGTGCCAGCAGCGCGACACCCCCTAGACAGGGGAGGATCTATGGCTACACCTTC
-	TRBJ1-1	-	TRBV7-8	CASSPSNREGTEAFF	TGTGCCAGCAGCCCGTCCAACAGGGAGGGCACTGAAGCTTTCTTT
TRBD1	TRBJ2-2	-	TRBV5-6	CASSQDRGLGPVTGELFF	TGTGCCAGCAGCCAGGACAGGGGGCTGGGACCAGTCACCGGGGAGCTGTTTTTT
-	TRBJ2-1	-	TRBV20-1	CSAPPSNEQFF	TGCAGTGCCCCACCCAGCAATGAGCAGTTCTTC
TRBD1	TRBJ1-5	-	TRBV5-6	CASSFGRGQSNQPQHF	TGTGCCAGCAGCTTCGGCAGGGGGCAAAGCAATCAGCCCCAGCATTTT
TRBD2	TRBJ2-5	-	TRBV4-3	CASSQGLALSGETQYF	TGCGCCAGCAGCCAGGGACTAGCCCTCTCGGGGGAGACCCAGTACTTC
-	TRBJ2-7	few	TRBV12-5	CASGLVLWWELSYEQYF	TGTGCTAGTGGTTTGGTACTATGGTGGGAGTTATCCTACGAGCAGTACTTC
TRBD2	TRBJ2-7	-	TRBV6-5	CAPLWTRRYEQYF	TGTGCCCCCCTATGGACTAGAAGATACGAGCAGTACTTC
TRBD1	TRBJ1-2	-	TRBV25-1	CASNYRGDYGYTF	TGTGCCAGCAATTACAGGGGGGACTATGGCTACACCTTC
TRBD2	TRBJ2-1	-	TRBV15	CATSRYEGGPAEQFF	TGTGCCACCAGCCGCTACGAGGGAGGGCCGGCTGAGCAGTTCTTC
TRBD2	TRBJ2-7	-	TRBV4-3	CASSQGTAGAYEQYF	TGCGCCAGCAGCCAAGGAACGGCGGGGGCCTACGAGCAGTACTTC
-	TRBJ1-1	-	TRBV15	CATSREDMARGTEAFF	TGTGCCACCAGCAGGGAAGATATGGCCAGAGGGACTGAAGCTTTCTTT
TRBD2	TRBJ2-7	-	TRBV28	CASSLGTIPGEQYF	TGTGCCAGCAGTTTAGGGACTATCCCGGGGGAGCAGTACTTC
-	TRBJ1-5	-	TRBV30	CAWTIEGTNQPQHF	TGTGCCTGGACTATAGAGGGTACCAATCAGCCCCAGCATTTT
TRBD1	TRBJ1-1	-	TRBV5-1	CASSLPPTGGYTEAFF	TGCGCCAGCAGCTTACCACCGACAGGGGGTTACACTGAAGCTTTCTTT
-	TRBJ2-2	-	TRBV22-1	CPGSARGYVPGELFF	TGTCCTGGGAGCGCACGAGGGTATGTTCCCGGGGAGCTGTTTTTT
TRBD1	TRBJ1-5	-	TRBV2	CASREYRGGSNQPQHF	TGTGCCAGCAGGGAGTACAGGGGAGGTAGCAATCAGCCCCAGCATTTT
-	TRBJ2-5	-	TRBV12-1	CASPRRNREQETQYF	TGTGCCAGCCCGCGCCGTAACAGGGAACAAGAGACCCAGTACTTC
-	TRBJ2-4	once	TRBV10-3	CAISGGNRELAKNIQYF	TGTGCCATCTCAGGGGGGAACCGAGAATTAGCCAAAAACATTCAGTACTTC
-	TRBJ1-3	-	TRBV9	CASSSVASGNTIYF	TGTGCCAGCAGCTCCGTGGCCTCTGGAAACACCATATATTTT
TRBD2	TRBJ2-3	-	TRBV14	CASSHLAGYTQYF	TGTGCCAGCAGCCATCTAGCGGGTTATACGCAGTATTTT
TRBD2	TRBJ2-5	-	TRBV5-1	CASSSGGEGHQETQYF	TGCGCCAGCAGCTCCGGCGGGGAGGGTCACCAAGAGACCCAGTACTTC
-	TRBJ1-1	-	TRBV19	CASSIRGPTEAFF	TGTGCCAGTAGTATTCGAGGGCCCACTGAAGCTTTCTTT
-	TRBJ2-5	-	TRBV7-9	CASSRGLETQYF	TGTGCCAGCAGCCGGGGATTGGAGACCCAGTACTTC
-	TRBJ2-7	-	TRBV4-1	CASSQDGHPYEQYF	TGCGCCAGCAGCCAAGATGGGCACCCCTACGAGCAGTACTTC
TRBD2	TRBJ2-1	-	TRBV5-1	CASSLAPGLAGHNEQFF	TGCGCCAGCAGCTTAGCACCGGGACTAGCGGGGCACAATGAGCAGTTCTTC
TRBD2	TRBJ2-1	-	TRBV4-3	CASSPIPASGSCHEQFF	TGCGCCAGCAGCCCCATCCCGGCTAGCGGGAGTTGTCATGAGCAGTTCTTC
TRBD1	TRBJ1-2	few	TRBV7-9	CASSLVGGTGGNGYTF	TGTGCCAGCAGCTTAGTGGGAGGGACAGGGGGCAATGGCTACACCTTC
TRBD2	TRBJ2-2	-	TRBV27	CASSSPTSGRATNTGELFF	TGTGCCAGCAGTTCTCCGACTAGCGGGAGGGCTACGAACACCGGGGAGCTGTTTTTT